These 21 T cell receptor beta chains came from one sample sequenced in a study of shared clonotypes between healthy human individuals. Sequencing used immunoSEQ multiplex PCR; TCRdb keeps in-frame clones, though not all of them. The sample gives approximately 480,000 clones, about three quarters of which show up once; 12% is in the top ten. The sample was PBMCs. Receptors were obtained from a woman aged 40-49 years in good health. Some clones in this sample may be carry-over from other donors' samples.

This clone occurred a few times. J is TRBJ1-1 and V is TRBV6-5; D is unresolved. Germline loops: CDR1 MNHEY, CDR2 SVGAGI. The V and J ends lost 6 bases and 6 bases respectively, with 14 bases between them. CDR3 length: 13 residues. CDR3 DNA sequence: TGTGCCAGCAGCCCCTTGGGTGGGGCTGAAGCTTTCTTT. This translates into CASSPLGGAEAFF.

This clone was recorded only once. A read error may produce the germline difference seen at one junction end. CDR3 bases: TGTGCCAGCAGCTTGTCGACAAGCCGGTGGAACACTGAAGCTTTCTTT. Translation gives CASSLSTSRWNTEAFF. The chain couples TRBV5-1 to TRBJ1-1; D not resolved. Germline assignment: CDR1 SGHRS and CDR2 YFSETQ. This CDR3 comprises 16 residues.

This chain uses TRBV19 with TRBJ2-2; D uncertain. This CDR3 has 13 residues. Germline CDR1 LNHDA, CDR2 SQIVND (reference sequence). The V end lost 2 bases, the J end lost 6 bases, and 7 bases lay between the germline ends. The CDR3 DNA reads TGTGCCAGTAGTATACAGCGCGCCGGGGAGCTGTTTTTT. This codes for CASSIQRAGELFF.

The chain is built from TRBV29-1 and TRBJ2-1; 14 nucleotides align to TRBD2. CDR1 SQVTM and CDR2 ANQGSEA come from the germline V gene. The J segment lost 0 bases and the V segment lost 4 bases, leaving 2 bases of the junction unmatched. The CDR3 has 16 residues. For the CDR3, the DNA is TGCAGCGTTGGGGGGACTAGCGGGAGCTCCTACAATGAGCAGTTCTTC. Translated: CSVGGTSGSSYNEQFF.

The V gene is TRBV27, the J gene TRBJ1-5; D is ambiguous. This CDR3 comprises 15 residues. CDR1 MNHEY and CDR2 SMNVEV come from the germline V gene (reference sequence). V lost 2 bases to trimming and J lost 0 bases, with 8 bases between them. CDR3 DNA sequence: TGTGCCAGCAGTTTACGGGCGATTAGCAATCAGCCCCAGCATTTT. Protein sequence: CASSLRAISNQPQHF.

The table lists this clone with a few counts. This chain uses TRBV28 with TRBJ2-3; the D gene could be TRBD1 or TRBD2 (6 bases each). CDR1 and CDR2 from the germline V gene are MDHEN and SYDVKM. CDR3 size: 16 residues. Trimming shortened V by 6 bases and J by 0 bases, and 16 bases separated the two germline ends. The DNA of the CDR3 is TGTGCCAGCAGCCAGGGGAGGAGGGGAAGCACAGATACGCAGTATTTT. Translation gives CASSQGRRGSTDTQYF.

About this clone itself: With a much larger clone just one base away, this may be a read error. V gene TRBV30 combines with J gene TRBJ1-1; D gene unclear. The CDR3 is made up of 13 amino acids. Germline V lookup: CDR1 GTSNPN, CDR2 SVGIG (reference sequence). The CDR3 DNA reads as TGTGCCTGGAATCGGCTGGGGAACACTGGAGCTTTCTTT. It yields the protein CAWNRLGNTGAFF.

The chain uses TRBV7-2 and TRBJ2-5; 12 nucleotides match TRBD2. The germline CDR1 and CDR2 sequences are SGHTA and FQGNSA. J was trimmed by 7 bases and V by 1 base; bases with no gene match: 1. This CDR3 spans 14 amino acids. In nucleotides, the CDR3 is TGTGCCAGCAGCTTAGTACTAGCGGGAGGGACCCAGTACTTC. Its translation: CASSLVLAGGTQYF. The variable domain in full, completed from reference TRBV7-2 and TRBJ2-5, reads GAGVSQSPSNKVTEKGKDVELRCDPISGHTALYWYRQSLGQGLEFLIYFQGNSAPDKSGLPSDRFSAERTGGSVSTLTIQRTQQEDSAVYLCASSLVLAGGTQYFGPGTRLLVL.

The chain uses TRBV11-3 and TRBJ1-2; D is ambiguous. Germline values: CDR1 SGHNT, CDR2 YENEEA. V was cut by 5 bases and J by 4 bases, with 11 bases left in between. The CDR3 extends over 13 amino acids. CDR3 amino acids: CASSPGGGYGYTF. CDR3 nucleotides: TGTGCCAGCAGCCCCGGCGGTGGCTATGGCTACACCTTC. Full variable domain (missing parts from reference TRBV11-3 and TRBJ1-2): EAGVVQSPRYKIIEKKQPVAFWCNPISGHNTLYWYLQNLGQGPELLIRYENEEAVDDSQLPKDRFSAERLKGVDSTLKIQPAELGDSAVYLCASSPGGGYGYTFGSGTRLTVV.

The chain uses TRBV30 and TRBJ2-4, with a possible D match to TRBD2 (5 bases). The V gene lost 5 bases and the J gene lost 1 base, with 15 bases spanning the gap. The CDR3 is 15 amino acids. Germline V gene lookup returns CDR1 GTSNPN and CDR2 SVGIG (reference sequence). CDR3 nucleotides: TGTGCCTGGGAAGGGCCTAGCCGGGCCAAAAACATTCAGTACTTC. Translating gives CAWEGPSRAKNIQYF.

The gene calls are TRBV4-2 and TRBJ2-1; 8 bases align to TRBD1. The CDR3 runs to 17 residues. The J segment lost 0 bases and the V segment lost 0 bases, leaving 4 bases of the junction unmatched. Germline CDR1 LGHNA, CDR2 YNFKEQ. CDR3 nucleotides: TGTGCCAGCAGCCAAGATGTTCAGGGGGCCTCCTACAATGAGCAGTTCTTC. This translates into CASSQDVQGASYNEQFF.

The CDR3 reads CSVRARGSGSYEQYF. In DNA, the CDR3 is TGCAGCGTTCGCGCGAGGGGTAGCGGGAGTTACGAGCAGTACTTC. The chain couples TRBV29-1 to TRBJ2-7; 9 bases align to TRBD2. This CDR3 is built from 15 residues. Germline V gene lookup returns CDR1 SQVTM and CDR2 ANQGSEA. V lost 5 bases, J lost 4 bases, and 12 bases stayed unmatched.

In regard to this clone: It is likely a read error: a sequence one base away is far more abundant. The J gene is TRBJ2-5, the V gene TRBV2; TRBD1 matches 7 bases. CDR3 length equals 14 residues. Germline CDR1 reads SNHLY; CDR2 reads FYNNEI. Trimming removed 6 bases from V and 0 bases from J; junction bases left unmatched: 4. This chain's CDR3 is CASSQGQNQETQYF. CDR3 coding DNA: TGTGCCAGCAGCCAGGGACAGAACCAAGAGACCCAGTACTTC. The full variable domain, in which reference TRBV2 and TRBJ2-5 provide the parts outside the CDR3, is EPEVTQTPSHQVTQMGQEVILRCVPISNHLYFYWYRQILGQKVEFLVSFYNNEISEKSEIFDDQFSVERPDGSNFTLKIRSTKLEDSAMYFCASSQGQNQETQYFGPGTRLLVL.

This clone was seen a few times. The chain links TRBV6-5 to TRBJ2-7; D gene unclear. The CDR3 sequence is 13 residues long. Germline CDR1 reads MNHEY; CDR2 reads SVGAGI. V lost 2 bases to trimming and J lost 3 bases, with 8 bases between them. CDR3 residues: CASSYGPLYEQYF. The CDR3 coding sequence is TGTGCCAGCAGTTACGGGCCTCTCTACGAGCAGTACTTC.

The chain is built from TRBV2 and TRBJ2-1, with 10 bases identical to TRBD2. This CDR3 has 16 residues. Trimming took 1 base from V and 7 from J; bases not matched to a gene: 7. CDR1 is SNHLY and CDR2 is FYNNEI in the germline V gene. CDR3 protein: CASSEVRASGSNEQFF. The CDR3 DNA reads as TGTGCCAGCAGTGAAGTTAGGGCTAGCGGGAGTAATGAGCAGTTCTTC.

V is TRBV6-1 and J is TRBJ1-5; a possible D gene is TRBD1 (5 bases). Between the trimmed V and J ends, which lost 6 bases and 2 bases, there was a span of 11 bases. CDR3 length: 14 amino acids. In germline, CDR1 is MNHNS, CDR2 SASEGT. CDR3 nucleotides: TGTGCCAGCAGGCCCAGGGACGGCAATCAGCCCCAGCATTTT. Translating it yields CASRPRDGNQPQHF.

This clone was observed a handful of times. The chain carries TRBV7-8 and TRBJ1-2; D not resolved. This CDR3 comprises 14 residues. The V end lost 5 bases, the J end lost 5 bases, and 15 bases lay between the germline ends. Germline V gene data show CDR1 as SGHVS and CDR2 as FQNEAQ. CDR3 region: CASSALTGYYGYTF. The CDR3 nucleotides are TGTGCCAGCAGCGCCCTGACTGGGTATTATGGCTACACCTTC.

The chain joins TRBV9 to TRBJ2-2; 13 nucleotides align to TRBD2. CDR1 and CDR2 from the germline V gene are SGDLS and YYNGEE. The CDR3 consists of 17 residues. Trimming at V came to 6 bases and at J to 0 bases, leaving 5 bases not matched to a gene. The CDR3 nucleotides read TGTGCCAGCACCCGACTAGCGGGAGGTACGAACACCGGGGAGCTGTTTTTT. Translation: CASTRLAGGTNTGELFF.

The chain employs TRBV5-5 and TRBJ1-4; D not certain. The germline CDR1 and CDR2 sequences are SGHKS and YYEKEE (reference sequence). The CDR3 is 14 amino acids. The germline V and J ends were trimmed by 3 bases and 0 bases, with 6 bases remaining between them. CDR3 sequence (DNA): TGTGCCAGCAGCTCTCATGCAACTAATGAAAAACTGTTTTTT. The encoded protein is CASSSHATNEKLFF. The variable domain in full, completed from reference TRBV5-5 and TRBJ1-4, reads DAGVTQSPTHLIKTRGQQVTLRCSPISGHKSVSWYQQVLGQGPQFIFQYYEKEERGRGNFPDRFSARQFPNYSSELNVNALLLGDSALYLCASSSHATNEKLFFGSGTQLSVL.

This clone has ten or more counts. The rearrangement uses TRBV2 and TRBJ2-7; D is possibly TRBD1 (6 bases). The CDR3 sequence is 12 residues long. Germline V CDR1 and CDR2: SNHLY, FYNNEI. V was trimmed by 7 bases and J by 3 bases, leaving 10 bases between them. CDR3 amino acids: CASTQGNYEQYF. The DNA for the CDR3 is TGTGCCAGCACCCAGGGGAACTACGAGCAGTACTTC. Full variable domain (missing parts from reference TRBV2 and TRBJ2-7): EPEVTQTPSHQVTQMGQEVILRCVPISNHLYFYWYRQILGQKVEFLVSFYNNEISEKSEIFDDQFSVERPDGSNFTLKIRSTKLEDSAMYFCASTQGNYEQYFGPGTRLTVT.

The V and J genes are TRBV6-6 and TRBJ1-4, with D possibly TRBD1 on 5 matching bases. Germline V gives CDR1 MNHNY, CDR2 SVGAGI (reference sequence). This CDR3 comprises 14 residues. The V end lost 1 base, the J end lost 4 bases, and 7 bases lay between the germline ends. The CDR3 region is CASSYWGDNEKLFF. DNA for the CDR3: TGTGCCAGCAGTTACTGGGGGGATAATGAAAAACTGTTTTTT.